This TCR beta chain emerged from a study of spatial heterogeneity in lung cancer. TCR cDNA molecules were tagged individually, and each one carried a unique molecular identifier. TCRdb reanalysed the 5' RACE reads using MiXCR and keeps one entry per CDR3 protein. Of approximately 16,000 distinct CDR3 sequences listed, approximately 7% are singletons. General observations from the study: Counts of expanded intratumoral alpha and beta TCRs tracked tumor mutation counts.

Trimming took 0 bases from V and 4 from J; bases not matched to a gene: 6. Germline V CDR1 and CDR2: LGHNA, YNFKEQ. The CDR3 is 16 residues long. The table lists this clonotype with many counts. What it binds is not known. Time point here: sample taken at primary tumor resection. The genes are TRBV4-2 and TRBJ2-5, with 9 bases that match TRBD2. Sequenced material: lung tumor tissue, taken at surgery. The clonotype originates from a female donor with early-stage non-small cell lung cancer. CDR3 loop: CASSQELGLASETQYF. In DNA, the CDR3 is TGTGCCAGCAGCCAAGAGTTGGGACTAGCTTCAGAGACCCAGTACTTC.